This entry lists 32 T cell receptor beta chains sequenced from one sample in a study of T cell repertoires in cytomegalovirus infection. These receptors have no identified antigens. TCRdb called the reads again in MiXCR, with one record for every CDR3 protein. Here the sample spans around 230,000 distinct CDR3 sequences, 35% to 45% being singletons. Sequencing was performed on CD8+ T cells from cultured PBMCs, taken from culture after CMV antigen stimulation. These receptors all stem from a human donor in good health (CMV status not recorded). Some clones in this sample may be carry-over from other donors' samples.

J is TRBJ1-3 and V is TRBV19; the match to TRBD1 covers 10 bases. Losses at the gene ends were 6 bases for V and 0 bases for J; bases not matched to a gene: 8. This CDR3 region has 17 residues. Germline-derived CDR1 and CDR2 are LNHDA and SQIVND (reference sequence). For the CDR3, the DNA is TGTGCCAGTAGGCCCCGGGACAGGGGCGTCTCTGGAAACACCATATATTTT. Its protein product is CASRPRDRGVSGNTIYF.

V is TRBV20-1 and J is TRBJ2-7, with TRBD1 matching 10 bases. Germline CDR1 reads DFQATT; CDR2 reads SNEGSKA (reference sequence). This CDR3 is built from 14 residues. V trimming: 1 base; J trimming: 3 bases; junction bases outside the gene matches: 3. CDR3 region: CSARVRTGGYEQYF. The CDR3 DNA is TGCAGTGCTAGAGTCCGGACAGGGGGCTACGAGCAGTACTTC.

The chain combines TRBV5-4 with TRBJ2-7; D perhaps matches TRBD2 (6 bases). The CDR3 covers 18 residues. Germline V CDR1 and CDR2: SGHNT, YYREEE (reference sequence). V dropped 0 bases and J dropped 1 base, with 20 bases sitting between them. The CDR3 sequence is CASSLAEGGRPESYEQYF. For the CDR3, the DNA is TGTGCCAGCAGCTTGGCCGAGGGAGGCCGCCCGGAATCCTACGAGCAGTACTTC.

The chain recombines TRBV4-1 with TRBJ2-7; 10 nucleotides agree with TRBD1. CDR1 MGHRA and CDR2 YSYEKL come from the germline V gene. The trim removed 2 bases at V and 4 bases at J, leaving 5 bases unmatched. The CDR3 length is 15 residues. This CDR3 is CASSQSGTGVYEQYF. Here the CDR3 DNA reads TGCGCCAGCAGCCAATCCGGGACAGGGGTGTACGAGCAGTACTTC.

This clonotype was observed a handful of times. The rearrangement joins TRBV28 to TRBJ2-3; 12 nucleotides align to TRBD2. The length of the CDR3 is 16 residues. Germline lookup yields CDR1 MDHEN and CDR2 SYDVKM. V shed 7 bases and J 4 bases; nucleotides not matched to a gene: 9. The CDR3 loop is CASIATSGSVADTQYF. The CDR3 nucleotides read TGTGCCAGCATAGCGACTAGCGGGAGTGTCGCAGATACGCAGTATTTT.

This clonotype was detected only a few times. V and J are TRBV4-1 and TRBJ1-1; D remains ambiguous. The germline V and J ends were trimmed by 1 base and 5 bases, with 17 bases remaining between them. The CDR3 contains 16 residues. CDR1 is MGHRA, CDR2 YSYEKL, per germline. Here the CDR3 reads CASSQGKRTLGTEAFF. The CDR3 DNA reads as TGCGCCAGCAGCCAAGGTAAGCGGACCCTGGGGACTGAAGCTTTCTTT.

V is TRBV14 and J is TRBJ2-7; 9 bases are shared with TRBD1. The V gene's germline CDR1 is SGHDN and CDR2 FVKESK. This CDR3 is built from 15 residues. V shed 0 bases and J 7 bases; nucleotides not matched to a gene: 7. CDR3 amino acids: CASSQDRDREDEQYF. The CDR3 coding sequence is TGTGCCAGCAGCCAAGATCGGGACAGGGAGGATGAGCAGTACTTC.

DNA for the CDR3: TGCGCCAGCAGCCAAGATTACTACACTAGCAGGGGGGTGAACACCGGGGAGCTGTTTTTT. This translates into CASSQDYYTSRGVNTGELFF. The chain couples TRBV4-1 to TRBJ2-2, with TRBD1 as a possible D gene (7 bases). Germline CDR1 is MGHRA and CDR2 is YSYEKL. The CDR3 consists of 20 residues. The V and J ends lost 0 bases and 1 base respectively, with 21 bases between them.

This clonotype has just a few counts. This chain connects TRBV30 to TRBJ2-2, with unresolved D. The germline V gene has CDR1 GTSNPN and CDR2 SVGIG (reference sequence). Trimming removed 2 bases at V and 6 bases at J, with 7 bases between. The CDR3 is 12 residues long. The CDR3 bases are TGTGCCTGGAGTCTTGCCGCCGGGGAGCTGTTTTTT. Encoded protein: CAWSLAAGELFF. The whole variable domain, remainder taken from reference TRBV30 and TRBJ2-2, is SQTIHQWPATLVQPVGSPLSLECTVEGTSNPNLYWYRQAAGRGLQLLFYSVGIGQISSEVPQNLSASRPQDRQFILSSKKLLLSDSGFYLCAWSLAAGELFFGEGSRLTVL.

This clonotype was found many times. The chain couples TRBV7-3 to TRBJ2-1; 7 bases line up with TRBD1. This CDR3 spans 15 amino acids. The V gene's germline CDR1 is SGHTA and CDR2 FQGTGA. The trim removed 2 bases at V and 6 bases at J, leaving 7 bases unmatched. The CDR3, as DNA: TGTGCCAGCAGCTTACGGCAGGGGGAGTTCAATGAGCAGTTCTTC. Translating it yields CASSLRQGEFNEQFF. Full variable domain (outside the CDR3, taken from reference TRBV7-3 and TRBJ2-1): GAGVSQTPSNKVTEKGKYVELRCDPISGHTALYWYRQSLGQGPEFLIYFQGTGAADDSGLPNDRFFAVRPEGSVSTLKIQRTERGDSAVYLCASSLRQGEFNEQFFGPGTRLTVL.

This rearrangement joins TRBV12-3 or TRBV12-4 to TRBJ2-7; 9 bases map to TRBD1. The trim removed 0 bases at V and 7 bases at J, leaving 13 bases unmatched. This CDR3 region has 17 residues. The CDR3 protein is CASSLAYSGTGKEEQYF. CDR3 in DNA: TGTGCCAGCAGTTTAGCCTACTCCGGGACAGGGAAGGAGGAGCAGTACTTC.

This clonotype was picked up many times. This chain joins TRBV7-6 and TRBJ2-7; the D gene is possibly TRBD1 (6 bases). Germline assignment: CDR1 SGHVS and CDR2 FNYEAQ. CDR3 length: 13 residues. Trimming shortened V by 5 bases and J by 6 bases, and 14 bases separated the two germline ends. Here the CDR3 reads CASSPGQTGEQYF. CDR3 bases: TGTGCCAGCAGCCCAGGACAGACCGGCGAGCAGTACTTC.

The CDR3: CATGGQGQETQYF. As DNA, the CDR3 is TGTGCCACCGGGGGACAGGGCCAAGAGACCCAGTACTTC. The rearrangement uses TRBV15 and TRBJ2-5, with 9 bases that match TRBD1. Germline V lookup: CDR1 LNHNV, CDR2 YYDKDF (reference sequence). The length of the CDR3 is 13 residues. V shed 8 bases and J 1 base; nucleotides not matched to a gene: 2.

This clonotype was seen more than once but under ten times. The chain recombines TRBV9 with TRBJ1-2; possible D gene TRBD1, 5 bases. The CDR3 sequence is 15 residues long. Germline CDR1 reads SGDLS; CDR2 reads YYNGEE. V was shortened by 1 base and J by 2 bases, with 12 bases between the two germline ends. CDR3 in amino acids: CASSVTGTDNYGYTF. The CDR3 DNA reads TGTGCCAGCAGCGTAACCGGGACCGACAACTATGGCTACACCTTC.

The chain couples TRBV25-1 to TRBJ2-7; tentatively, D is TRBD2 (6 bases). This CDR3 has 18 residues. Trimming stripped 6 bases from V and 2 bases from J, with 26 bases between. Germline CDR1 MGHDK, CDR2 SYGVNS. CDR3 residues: CASSTPRGSGGITYEQYF. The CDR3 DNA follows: TGTGCCAGCAGCACTCCACGGGGTAGCGGAGGCATCACCTACGAGCAGTACTTC.

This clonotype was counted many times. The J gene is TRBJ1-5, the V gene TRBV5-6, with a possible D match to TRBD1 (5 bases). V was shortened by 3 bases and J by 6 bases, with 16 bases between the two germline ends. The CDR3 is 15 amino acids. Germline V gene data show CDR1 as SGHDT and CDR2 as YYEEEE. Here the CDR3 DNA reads TGTGCCAGCAGCTCCCAGGGATTTGTTAGTCAGCCCCAGCATTTT. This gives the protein CASSSQGFVSQPQHF.

The CDR3 region is CASSPHPADSTDTQYF. In nucleotides, the CDR3 is TGTGCCAGCAGCCCGCACCCAGCAGATAGCACAGATACGCAGTATTTT. The V gene is TRBV11-2, the J gene TRBJ2-3; D unclear. Germline assignment: CDR1 SGHAT and CDR2 FQNNGV. The V and J ends lost 5 bases and 0 bases respectively, with 15 bases between them. The CDR3 has 16 residues. Together with reference TRBV11-2 and TRBJ2-3, the CDR3 gives the full variable domain: EAGVAQSPRYKIIEKRQSVAFWCNPISGHATLYWYQQILGQGPKLLIQFQNNGVVDDSQLPKDRFSAERLKGVDSTLKIQPAKLEDSAVYLCASSPHPADSTDTQYFGPGTRLTVL.

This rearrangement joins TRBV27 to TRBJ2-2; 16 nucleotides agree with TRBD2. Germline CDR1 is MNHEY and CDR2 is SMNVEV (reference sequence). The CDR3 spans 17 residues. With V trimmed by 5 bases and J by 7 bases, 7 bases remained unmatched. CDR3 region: CASSPGLAGGIYGELFF. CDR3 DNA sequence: TGTGCCAGCAGTCCGGGACTAGCGGGGGGGATATACGGGGAGCTGTTTTTT.

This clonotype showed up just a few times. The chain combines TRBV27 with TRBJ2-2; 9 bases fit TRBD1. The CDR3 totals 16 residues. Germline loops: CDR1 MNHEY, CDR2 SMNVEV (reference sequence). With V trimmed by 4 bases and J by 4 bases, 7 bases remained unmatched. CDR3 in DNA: TGTGCCAGCAGTTCCTCCGGGACAGGGATCACCGGGGAGCTGTTTTTT. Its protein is CASSSSGTGITGELFF.

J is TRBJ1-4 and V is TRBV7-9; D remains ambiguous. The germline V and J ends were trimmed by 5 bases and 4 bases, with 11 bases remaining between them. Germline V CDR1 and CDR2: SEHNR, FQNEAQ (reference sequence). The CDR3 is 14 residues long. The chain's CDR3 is CASSPRRLNEKLFF. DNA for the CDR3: TGTGCCAGCAGCCCCCGGCGGCTTAATGAAAAACTGTTTTTT.

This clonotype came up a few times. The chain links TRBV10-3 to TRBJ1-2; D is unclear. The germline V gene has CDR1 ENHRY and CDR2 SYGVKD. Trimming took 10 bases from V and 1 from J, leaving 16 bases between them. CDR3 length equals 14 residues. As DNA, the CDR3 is TGTGCCACACGGGAACGACCCATTAACTATGGCTACACCTTC. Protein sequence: CATRERPINYGYTF.

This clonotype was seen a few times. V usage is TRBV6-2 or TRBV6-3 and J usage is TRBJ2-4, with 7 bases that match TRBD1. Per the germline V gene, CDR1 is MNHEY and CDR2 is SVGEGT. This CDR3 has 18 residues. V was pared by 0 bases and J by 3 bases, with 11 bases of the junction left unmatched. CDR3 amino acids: CASSYSQTGRRSKNIQYF. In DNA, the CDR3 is TGTGCCAGCAGTTACTCGCAGACAGGGCGGCGGAGCAAAAACATTCAGTACTTC.

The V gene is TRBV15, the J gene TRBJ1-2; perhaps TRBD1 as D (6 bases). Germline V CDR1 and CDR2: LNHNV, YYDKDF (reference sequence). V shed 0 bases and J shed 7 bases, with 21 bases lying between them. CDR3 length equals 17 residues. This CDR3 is CATSRDPPDRRGSGYTF. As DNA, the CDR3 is TGTGCCACCAGCAGAGATCCCCCTGACAGGAGGGGGAGTGGCTACACCTTC. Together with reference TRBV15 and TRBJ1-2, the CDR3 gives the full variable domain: DAMVIQNPRYQVTQFGKPVTLSCSQTLNHNVMYWYQQKSSQAPKLLFHYYDKDFNNEADTPDNFQSRRPNTSFCFLDIRSPGLGDTAMYLCATSRDPPDRRGSGYTFGSGTRLTVV.

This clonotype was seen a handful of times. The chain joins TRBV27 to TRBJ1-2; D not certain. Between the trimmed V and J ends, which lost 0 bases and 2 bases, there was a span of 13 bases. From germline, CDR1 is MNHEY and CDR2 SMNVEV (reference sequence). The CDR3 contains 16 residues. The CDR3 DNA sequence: TGTGCCAGCAGTTTATCGAGGGCAGGAGGGAACTATGGCTACACCTTC. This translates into CASSLSRAGGNYGYTF.

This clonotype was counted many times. The CDR3 region is CASSSVFAGLAGGPKTQYF. In nucleotides, the CDR3 is TGTGCCAGCAGCTCCGTCTTCGCGGGACTAGCGGGGGGCCCAAAGACCCAGTACTTC. This chain joins TRBV7-8 and TRBJ2-5, with 15 bases aligning to TRBD2. V trimming: 4 bases; J trimming: 6 bases; junction bases outside the gene matches: 15. The CDR3 runs to 19 residues. The germline V gene has CDR1 SGHVS and CDR2 FQNEAQ.

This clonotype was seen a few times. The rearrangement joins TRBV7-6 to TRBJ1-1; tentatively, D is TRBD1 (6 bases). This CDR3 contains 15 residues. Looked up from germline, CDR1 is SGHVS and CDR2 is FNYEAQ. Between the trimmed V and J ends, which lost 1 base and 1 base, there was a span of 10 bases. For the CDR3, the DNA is TGTGCCAGCAGCTTAGACGTGGGGGCGAACACTGAAGCTTTCTTT. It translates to CASSLDVGANTEAFF.

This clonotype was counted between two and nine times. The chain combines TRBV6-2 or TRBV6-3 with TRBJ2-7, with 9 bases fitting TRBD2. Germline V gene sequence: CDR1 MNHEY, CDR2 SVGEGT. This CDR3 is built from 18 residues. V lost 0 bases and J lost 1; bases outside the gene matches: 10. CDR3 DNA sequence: TGTGCCAGCAGTTACTCGGTGGCTAGCGGGGACCCTTCCTACGAGCAGTACTTC. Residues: CASSYSVASGDPSYEQYF.

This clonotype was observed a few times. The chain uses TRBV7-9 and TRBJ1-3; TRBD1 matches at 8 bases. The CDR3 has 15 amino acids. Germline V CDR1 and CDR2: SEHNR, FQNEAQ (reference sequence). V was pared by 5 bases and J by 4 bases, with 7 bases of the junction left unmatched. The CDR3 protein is CASSPLDRAGNTIYF. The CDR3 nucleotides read TGTGCCAGCAGCCCGCTGGACAGGGCAGGAAACACCATATATTTT.

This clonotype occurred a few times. The CDR3 protein is CASSALGTVYRDEQFF. The CDR3 bases are TGTGCCAGCAGCGCCTTGGGGACAGTCTACAGGGATGAGCAGTTCTTC. This chain links TRBV9 with TRBJ2-1; 7 positions agree with TRBD1. V was clipped by 3 bases and J by 8 bases; unmatched bases: 14. Per germline, CDR1 SGDLS and CDR2 YYNGEE. CDR3 length: 16 amino acids. The full variable domain, with the rest looked up from reference TRBV9 and TRBJ2-1, is DSGVTQTPKHLITATGQRVTLRCSPRSGDLSVYWYQQSLDQGLQFLIQYYNGEERAKGNILERFSAQQFPDLHSELNLSSLELGDSALYFCASSALGTVYRDEQFFGPGTRLTVL.

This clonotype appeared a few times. DNA of the CDR3: TGTGCCAGCAGTTTAGCCAAGGGACTAGCGGGAGAAAGTGAGCAGTTCTTC. Encoded protein: CASSLAKGLAGESEQFF. The gene calls are TRBV12-3 or TRBV12-4 and TRBJ2-1; 14 nucleotides align to TRBD2. V lost 0 bases and J lost 9; bases outside the gene matches: 7. This CDR3 spans 17 amino acids.

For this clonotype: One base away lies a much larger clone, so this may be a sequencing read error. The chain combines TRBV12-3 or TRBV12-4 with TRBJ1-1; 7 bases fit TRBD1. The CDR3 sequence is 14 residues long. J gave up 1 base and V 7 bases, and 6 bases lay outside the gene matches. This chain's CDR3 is CASNPGQRNTEAFF. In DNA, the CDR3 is TGTGCCAGCAATCCGGGACAGAGGAACACTGAAGCTTTCTTT.

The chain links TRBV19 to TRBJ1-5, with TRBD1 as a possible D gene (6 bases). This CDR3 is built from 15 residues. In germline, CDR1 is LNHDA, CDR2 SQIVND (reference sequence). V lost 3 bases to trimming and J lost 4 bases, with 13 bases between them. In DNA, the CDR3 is TGTGCCAGTAGTATGAGGGGGGGCGGAAATCAGCCCCAGCATTTT. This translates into CASSMRGGGNQPQHF.